A selection of T cell receptor beta chains follows, all from one sample in a study of T-cell reconstitution after alpha-beta-depleted transplantation in children. MiXCR, run by TCRdb on the PCR reads, gives a single entry per CDR3 protein. The sample shows about 1,000,000 distinct CDR3 sequences, under 30% of them seen only once. Specimen: PBMCs, mostly from graft donor cells, collected 360 days after TCRalphabeta/CD19-depleted stem cell transplant. These receptors all come from a boy in the first two years of life who had a stem cell transplant for SCID, so the T cells may come from the graft donor. Each CDR3 is given without its conserved first and last residue. A D gene is named only where the DNA matches it firmly.

CDR3 protein: AIRAGQGLGYQETQY
V gene: TRBV10-3
D gene: TRBD1

CDR3 protein: ASSAQGPGVTDTQY
V gene: TRBV9
D gene: NA

CDR3 protein: ASSLGGGGARYT
V gene: TRBV12-3/TRBV12-4
D gene: TRBD1

CDR3 protein: ASSVGRGLNYGYT
V gene: TRBV9
D gene: NA

CDR3 protein: ASSEISLSSYNEQF
V gene: TRBV2
D gene: NA

CDR3 protein: GVNEQF
V gene: TRBV28
D gene: NA

CDR3 protein: ASSAGRYSNQPQH
V gene: TRBV12-3/TRBV12-4
D gene: NA

CDR3 protein: SARRPLRNEQF
V gene: TRBV20-1
D gene: NA

CDR3 protein: ASTTMAGLSTDTQY
V gene: TRBV9
D gene: NA

CDR3 protein: ASSHSPGGERF
V gene: TRBV7-3
D gene: TRBD1

CDR3 protein: ASSPEDSNSPLH
V gene: TRBV6-5
D gene: NA

CDR3 protein: ASNGHAIGQETQY
V gene: TRBV2
D gene: NA

CDR3 protein: SARDHPASNSGANVLT
V gene: TRBV20-1
D gene: NA

CDR3 protein: AISESEALLF
V gene: TRBV10-3
D gene: NA

CDR3 protein: ASSLWEQGATYEQY
V gene: TRBV28
D gene: TRBD1

CDR3 protein: ASSLTGTGKYEQY
V gene: TRBV6-5
D gene: NA

CDR3 protein: ASSPDSREQY
V gene: TRBV7-9
D gene: NA

CDR3 protein: ASSQRGEGLGTDTQY
V gene: TRBV2
D gene: NA

CDR3 protein: ATSDPGTSRETQY
V gene: TRBV24-1
D gene: TRBD2

CDR3 protein: ASTEAGGSYNEQF
V gene: TRBV10-2
D gene: TRBD2

CDR3 protein: ATSRDRKTGVPGNTIY
V gene: TRBV15
D gene: TRBD1

CDR3 protein: ASSVQPGTGGGSPLH
V gene: TRBV9
D gene: TRBD1

CDR3 protein: ASSLGGFRETQY
V gene: TRBV5-5
D gene: NA

CDR3 protein: ASSLARLTYEQY
V gene: TRBV11-2
D gene: NA

CDR3 protein: ASSAWDLTGELF
V gene: TRBV9
D gene: NA

CDR3 protein: SVSIGRTDTQY
V gene: TRBV29-1
D gene: NA

CDR3 protein: SATAPGIGNTIY
V gene: TRBV20-1
D gene: NA

CDR3 protein: ASSYSILAPYEQY
V gene: TRBV6-5
D gene: NA

CDR3 protein: ASSLWGSVPLH
V gene: TRBV7-2
D gene: NA

CDR3 protein: ASRRQGSHEQY
V gene: TRBV28
D gene: NA

CDR3 protein: ATSDSLPRGGRRVSNEQF
V gene: TRBV24-1
D gene: TRBD2

CDR3 protein: ASSLFSRTYEQY
V gene: TRBV5-5
D gene: NA

CDR3 protein: ASSKTGNIQY
V gene: TRBV9
D gene: TRBD1

CDR3 protein: ASSLQGRGY
V gene: TRBV12-3/TRBV12-4
D gene: NA

CDR3 protein: ASSEQGTILYNEQF
V gene: TRBV12-3/TRBV12-4
D gene: NA

CDR3 protein: ASSPRTGYGHLNTEAF
V gene: TRBV12-3/TRBV12-4
D gene: TRBD1

CDR3 protein: ASSPPGSSNTGELF
V gene: TRBV5-1
D gene: NA

CDR3 protein: ASSFTATGGYT
V gene: TRBV5-1
D gene: NA

CDR3 protein: ASSLTGPHTDTQY
V gene: TRBV5-1
D gene: TRBD1

CDR3 protein: ASSLYQLISDEQY
V gene: TRBV28
D gene: NA

CDR3 protein: SVDLASWETQY
V gene: TRBV29-1
D gene: NA

CDR3 protein: ASSPRARNGGNHEQY
V gene: TRBV21-1
D gene: NA

CDR3 protein: ASSSPTRSGGRGYT
V gene: TRBV28
D gene: NA

CDR3 protein: ASNLAGSTDTQY
V gene: TRBV5-1
D gene: NA

CDR3 protein: ASSLRRVQETQY
V gene: TRBV7-2
D gene: NA

CDR3 protein: SARDHLAGGTEAF
V gene: TRBV20-1
D gene: NA

CDR3 protein: ASSRDRGGLQYEQY
V gene: TRBV4-3
D gene: NA

CDR3 protein: ASSGDRVSEQY
V gene: TRBV9
D gene: TRBD1

CDR3 protein: ASSYRGSSNQPQH
V gene: TRBV6-2/TRBV6-3
D gene: NA

CDR3 protein: ASSESPGELF
V gene: TRBV10-1
D gene: NA

CDR3 protein: ASSLSDVGGSLVEQY
V gene: TRBV7-6
D gene: NA

CDR3 protein: ASSVRDYPDYNEQF
V gene: TRBV4-2
D gene: TRBD2

CDR3 protein: ASSQVFGLVVGSTDTQY
V gene: TRBV4-2
D gene: NA

CDR3 protein: ASSLEGSPGEQF
V gene: TRBV5-1
D gene: NA

CDR3 protein: ASSLDELLTGELF
V gene: TRBV5-1
D gene: NA

CDR3 protein: SVHRGVGNTEAF
V gene: TRBV29-1
D gene: TRBD1